This T cell receptor beta chain came from a study of response to subunit inactivated influenza vaccine. The study, taken as a whole, reports: Few new T cells, the authors suggested, are recruited by each seasonal influenza vaccination.

This CDR3 has 16 residues. Losses at the gene ends were 5 bases for V and 9 bases for J; bases not matched to a gene: 12. Germline V gene data show CDR1 as MDHEN and CDR2 as SYDVKM. This clonotype appeared a few times. What it binds is unknown. TCRdb used MiXCR to reprocess the RT-PCR reads, holding one entry per CDR3 protein. The sample comprises hundreds of thousands of distinct CDR3 sequences, around 16% of which are singletons, and about 9.9% rests with the top ten. The chain uses TRBV28 and TRBJ1-6, with 8 positions matching TRBD1. The sequence was collected from a man aged 50-59 years who received an inactivated influenza vaccine. This specimen consisted of PBMCs from blood, obtained roughly 12 days after vaccination. The CDR3 DNA reads TGTGCCAGCAGTCCCCGGACAGGGCGGGCGGGTTCACCCCTCCACTTT. This encodes CASSPRTGRAGSPLHF.